These 22 T cell receptor beta chains share one sample of origin, sequenced in a study of T cell responses to AZD1222 COVID-19 vaccine. Generated by immunoSEQ multiplex PCR, the TCRdb table keeps only in-frame clones and is missing some. Of about 60,000 clones listed, roughly 85% are singletons. The sequenced sample was peripheral blood, obtained on day 0 of MenACWY control vaccination. These receptors originate from an adult in good health.

V is TRBV5-5 and J is TRBJ2-7; possibly TRBD2 for D (5 bases). Germline lookup yields CDR1 SGHKS and CDR2 YYEKEE (reference sequence). The V gene lost 0 bases and the J gene lost 3 bases, with 10 bases spanning the gap. This CDR3 is built from 14 residues. CDR3 loop: CASSLGTRGYEQYF. CDR3 bases: TGTGCCAGCAGCTTGGGGACCCGGGGCTACGAGCAGTACTTC.

The CDR3 is CASSQDPLAGGVGELFF. The DNA of the CDR3 is TGCGCCAGCAGCCAAGACCCGCTAGCGGGAGGGGTCGGGGAGCTGTTTTTT. This chain uses TRBV4-3 with TRBJ2-2, with TRBD2 identical over 12 bases. The CDR3 is 17 residues long. Losses at the gene ends were 0 bases for V and 7 bases for J; bases not matched to a gene: 6. Germline lookup yields CDR1 LGHNA and CDR2 YSLEER.

The chain combines TRBV3-1 (or the pseudogene TRBV3-2) with TRBJ1-1; D remains ambiguous. CDR1 and CDR2 from the germline V gene are LGHDT and YNNKEL (reference sequence). Trimming left V 0 bases short and J 11 bases short, with 16 bases between. This CDR3 has 14 residues. CDR3 sequence: CASSQDEKVHGAFF. CDR3 in DNA: TGTGCCAGCAGCCAAGATGAGAAAGTACACGGGGCTTTCTTT.

The chain employs TRBV12-5 and TRBJ1-1; 11 nucleotides line up with TRBD1. The germline V gene has CDR1 LGHNT and CDR2 FRNRAP. Losses at the gene ends were 4 bases for V and 5 bases for J; bases not matched to a gene: 12. This CDR3 is 17 amino acids long. The CDR3 bases are TGTGCTAGTGGTTATCAACCCTCCGGGACAGGGGGAACTGAAGCTTTCTTT. Its translation is CASGYQPSGTGGTEAFF.

The chain recombines TRBV3-1 (or the pseudogene TRBV3-2) with TRBJ2-1, with 10 bases lining up with TRBD2. The CDR3 consists of 17 residues. Trimming took 4 bases from V and 2 from J; bases not matched to a gene: 8. Per the germline V gene, CDR1 is LGHDT and CDR2 is YNNKEL (reference sequence). CDR3 residues: CASSLTLAGGPYNEQFF. The CDR3 region has the DNA TGTGCCAGCAGCCTTACCTTAGCGGGAGGTCCCTACAATGAGCAGTTCTTC.

The chain's CDR3 is CATSREGGYQHF. In DNA form, the CDR3 reads TGTGCCACCAGCAGGGAGGGGGGTTATCAGCATTTT. The V gene is TRBV15, the J gene TRBJ1-5, with D possibly being TRBD1 (6 bases). CDR3 length: 12 amino acids. The germline gives CDR1 LNHNV, CDR2 YYDKDF (reference sequence). V was shortened by 3 bases and J by 13 bases, with 13 bases between the two germline ends.

The gene calls are TRBV18 and TRBJ2-1; 9 nucleotides align to TRBD2. CDR1 and CDR2 (germline): KGHSH, LQKENI. This CDR3 spans 17 amino acids. After removal of 1 base from V and 6 bases from J, the junction contained 10 bases not matched to a gene. CDR3 sequence reads: CASSPLAGASGGNEQFF. The CDR3 DNA is TGTGCCAGCTCACCACTAGCGGGAGCCTCGGGGGGCAATGAGCAGTTCTTC.

This chain connects TRBV19 to TRBJ2-2; 9 bases are shared with TRBD2. After removal of 10 bases from V and 1 base from J, the junction contained 4 bases not matched to a gene. The CDR3 covers 14 residues. Germline loops: CDR1 LNHDA, CDR2 SQIVND (reference sequence). CDR3 sequence reads: CATRTSVNTGELFF. CDR3 DNA: TGTGCCACCCGGACTAGCGTGAACACCGGGGAGCTGTTTTTT.

This chain links TRBV15 with TRBJ1-1; D call uncertain. Germline V gives CDR1 LNHNV, CDR2 YYDKDF (reference sequence). Trimming took 0 bases from V and 2 from J, leaving 13 bases between them. The CDR3 is made up of 16 amino acids. The CDR3 DNA follows: TGTGCCACCAGCAGAGATAAATCAGCCCTCAACACTGAAGCTTTCTTT. Protein sequence: CATSRDKSALNTEAFF.

Here the CDR3 DNA reads TGTGCCACCAGTGGGGCGTACAAGGAGCGCCTCTCCTACGAGCAGTACTTC. Its protein product is CATSGAYKERLSYEQYF. V gene TRBV24-1 combines with J gene TRBJ2-7, with D hard to call. The V end lost 5 bases, the J end lost 0 bases, and 19 bases lay between the germline ends. The CDR3 consists of 17 residues. Germline CDR1 and CDR2: KGHDR and SFDVKD.

The chain has TRBV7-3 and TRBJ1-1; 7 bases are a match to TRBD1. The CDR3 is 15 residues long. V lost 1 base, J lost 5 bases, and 7 bases stayed unmatched. Germline lookup yields CDR1 SGHTA and CDR2 FQGTGA. CDR3 sequence: CASSLNPGGGTEAFF. In DNA, the CDR3 is TGTGCCAGCAGCTTAAACCCAGGGGGAGGGACTGAAGCTTTCTTT. Based on the CDR3 plus reference TRBV7-3 and TRBJ1-1, the full variable domain is GAGVSQTPSNKVTEKGKYVELRCDPISGHTALYWYRQSLGQGPEFLIYFQGTGAADDSGLPNDRFFAVRPEGSVSTLKIQRTERGDSAVYLCASSLNPGGGTEAFFGQGTRLTVV.

This clone was seen more than once but under ten times. V usage is TRBV2 and J usage is TRBJ2-5; D call uncertain. V lost 8 bases to trimming and J lost 2 bases, with 9 bases between them. Germline V gene data show CDR1 as SNHLY and CDR2 as FYNNEI. The CDR3 totals 12 residues. DNA of the CDR3: TGTGCCAGCGGGGAAGGGCAAGAGACCCAGTACTTC. It codes for CASGEGQETQYF. Full variable domain (remainder filled in from reference TRBV2 and TRBJ2-5): EPEVTQTPSHQVTQMGQEVILRCVPISNHLYFYWYRQILGQKVEFLVSFYNNEISEKSEIFDDQFSVERPDGSNFTLKIRSTKLEDSAMYFCASGEGQETQYFGPGTRLLVL.

This rearrangement joins TRBV7-6 to TRBJ1-5; D is uncertain. V was shortened by 1 base and J by 5 bases, with 9 bases between the two germline ends. The CDR3 runs to 14 residues. The germline CDR1 and CDR2 sequences are SGHVS and FNYEAQ. The CDR3 is CASSLVSGDQPQHF. Here the CDR3 DNA reads TGTGCCAGCAGCTTAGTATCAGGCGATCAGCCCCAGCATTTT.

The chain recombines TRBV19 with TRBJ1-1; D perhaps matches TRBD1 (6 bases). The length of the CDR3 is 15 residues. Germline V gene data show CDR1 as LNHDA and CDR2 as SQIVND (reference sequence). The ends were cut back, 4 bases at V and 1 base at J, with 13 bases in the middle. The chain's CDR3 is CASSTYRVGNTEAFF. In DNA form, the CDR3 reads TGTGCCAGTAGTACCTACAGGGTCGGGAACACTGAAGCTTTCTTT.

The V gene is TRBV11-2, the J gene TRBJ2-5, with D possibly called TRBD1 or TRBD2 (6 bases each). V lost 2 bases and J 5 bases, leaving 12 bases between the germline ends. This CDR3 comprises 14 residues. Germline-derived CDR1 and CDR2 are SGHAT and FQNNGV. In DNA form, the CDR3 reads TGTGCCAGCAGCTTATTGGGGGCGGGGGAGACCCAGTACTTC. Its translation: CASSLLGAGETQYF. The variable domain in full, completed from reference TRBV11-2 and TRBJ2-5, reads EAGVAQSPRYKIIEKRQSVAFWCNPISGHATLYWYQQILGQGPKLLIQFQNNGVVDDSQLPKDRFSAERLKGVDSTLKIQPAKLEDSAVYLCASSLLGAGETQYFGPGTRLLVL.

This chain uses TRBV9 with TRBJ2-5; D is ambiguous. The CDR3 has 13 residues. V lost 3 bases and J 5 bases, leaving 11 bases between the germline ends. The V gene's germline CDR1 is SGDLS and CDR2 YYNGEE. The CDR3 spells CASSEPSRETQYF. In DNA, the CDR3 is TGTGCCAGCAGCGAACCTTCTAGGGAGACCCAGTACTTC.

This rearrangement joins TRBV5-4 to TRBJ2-1; D gene ambiguous. CDR3 length: 13 residues. V was shortened by 5 bases and J by 0 bases, with 6 bases between the two germline ends. Germline V gene lookup returns CDR1 SGHNT and CDR2 YYREEE (reference sequence). CDR3 in amino acids: CASRASSYNEQFF. The CDR3 DNA reads TGTGCCAGCAGAGCGAGCTCCTACAATGAGCAGTTCTTC.

This chain links TRBV30 with TRBJ1-1; D remains ambiguous. Germline lookup yields CDR1 GTSNPN and CDR2 SVGIG (reference sequence). Trimming took off 5 bases at V and 4 bases at J, with 11 bases between the two ends. The CDR3 runs to 12 residues. The CDR3 reads CAWLYSATEAFF. The CDR3 coding sequence is TGTGCCTGGCTATACTCGGCCACTGAAGCTTTCTTT.

V is TRBV19 and J is TRBJ1-5; D not certain. The CDR3 extends over 15 amino acids. Germline lookup yields CDR1 LNHDA and CDR2 SQIVND (reference sequence). The V end was cut by 1 base, the J end by 2 bases, with 9 bases between. DNA of the CDR3: TGTGCCAGTAGTATAGTGGGCGAGGGCAATCAGCCCCAGCATTTT. Protein: CASSIVGEGNQPQHF.

This chain uses TRBV5-4 with TRBJ2-7, with a tentative D call TRBD1 (5 bases). From germline, CDR1 is SGHNT and CDR2 YYREEE (reference sequence). Trimming took 1 base from V and 3 from J, leaving 5 bases between them. The CDR3 consists of 12 residues. The CDR3 protein is CASSLTGYEQYF. DNA for the CDR3: TGTGCCAGCAGCTTGACAGGCTACGAGCAGTACTTC.

The chain couples TRBV28 to TRBJ1-5; 9 bases fit TRBD1. CDR1 MDHEN and CDR2 SYDVKM come from the germline V gene. The CDR3 covers 19 residues. The trim removed 5 bases at V and 2 bases at J, leaving 16 bases unmatched. The CDR3 DNA reads TGTGCCAGCAGTCCCCCGGGACAGGGTATGACCAACGGCAATCAGCCCCAGCATTTT. This gives the protein CASSPPGQGMTNGNQPQHF.

The chain has TRBV4-1 and TRBJ1-1; D not certain. The germline CDR1 and CDR2 sequences are MGHRA and YSYEKL. V was cut by 0 bases and J by 7 bases, with 9 bases left in between. This CDR3 has 13 residues. The CDR3 sequence: CASSQDREFEAFF. In DNA, the CDR3 is TGCGCCAGCAGCCAAGATCGGGAATTTGAAGCTTTCTTT.